The 25 T cell receptor beta chains listed next were all sequenced from one sample in a study of beta chain features in type 1 diabetes. Study findings and constraints: Among all four CD4+ subsets, Type 1 diabetes patients had TCRB CDR3s that were moderately but significantly shorter.

The sequenced template was cDNA made from the entire isolated RNA. The table came from immunoSEQ multiplex PCR; TCRdb's copy has only in-frame clones and leaves some out. Among about 390,000 clones listed, 9.6% were seen once. Their antigens remain unidentified. The sequenced sample was central memory CD4+ T cells from blood. All receptors come from a man aged 30 to 45 with type 1 diabetes.

This clone was seen a handful of times. V gene TRBV7-3 combines with J gene TRBJ2-1; possibly TRBD1 or TRBD2 for D (7 bases each). The CDR3 length is 17 residues. V was clipped by 4 bases and J by 2 bases, with 18 bases between them. CDR1 and CDR2 (germline): SGHTA, FQGTGA. CDR3 nucleotides: TGTGCCAGCAGCTCCAGGGGGGGGATAGCCCCCTACAATGAGCAGTTCTTC. Its protein is CASSSRGGIAPYNEQFF.

The sample holds a few counts of this clone. V and J are TRBV6-1 and TRBJ1-1; no definite D call. The CDR3 totals 13 residues. Germline loops: CDR1 MNHNS, CDR2 SASEGT. Trimming cost V 2 bases and J 4 bases, with 8 bases left between them. The CDR3 is CASSEMWGTEAFF. The CDR3 DNA reads TGTGCCAGCAGTGAAATGTGGGGCACTGAAGCTTTCTTT.

CDR3 sequence reads: CASSLVGSPLHF. The CDR3, as DNA: TGTGCCAGCAGCTTAGTCGGTTCACCCCTCCACTTT. V usage is TRBV11-1 and J usage is TRBJ1-6; D gene unclear. The CDR3 totals 12 residues. Germline lookup yields CDR1 SGHAT and CDR2 FQDESV (reference sequence). V dropped 1 base and J dropped 9 bases, with 4 bases sitting between them.

The CDR3 here is CASSLTTGGSYEQYF. The CDR3 DNA is TGTGCCAGCAGCTTGACCACAGGGGGATCCTACGAGCAGTACTTC. The genes are TRBV7-8 and TRBJ2-7; 8 bases are a match to TRBD1. With 3 bases clipped from V and 1 base from J, the junction kept 5 bases outside the gene matches. CDR3 length: 15 residues. Germline V gives CDR1 SGHVS, CDR2 FQNEAQ.

This clone was picked up a small number of times. The CDR3 DNA reads TGTGCCAGCAGCCAATCCCAGGGCTCCTACGAGCAGTACTTC. As protein: CASSQSQGSYEQYF. This rearrangement joins TRBV7-2 to TRBJ2-7; tentatively, D is TRBD1 (5 bases). This CDR3 is built from 14 residues. Trimming took off 5 bases at V and 0 bases at J, with 11 bases between the two ends. Germline-derived CDR1 and CDR2 are SGHTA and FQGNSA. Full variable domain (outside the CDR3, taken from reference TRBV7-2 and TRBJ2-7): GAGVSQSPSNKVTEKGKDVELRCDPISGHTALYWYRQSLGQGLEFLIYFQGNSAPDKSGLPSDRFSAERTGGSVSTLTIQRTQQEDSAVYLCASSQSQGSYEQYFGPGTRLTVT.

This clone was found a few times. The V call is TRBV28, the J call TRBJ2-3, with D possibly matching TRBD1 (6 bases). The V end lost 3 bases, the J end lost 0 bases, and 13 bases lay between the germline ends. The germline V gene encodes CDR1 MDHEN and CDR2 SYDVKM. The CDR3 is 16 amino acids. This chain's CDR3 is CASSLGARVSTDTQYF. The CDR3 DNA sequence: TGTGCCAGCAGTTTGGGGGCCAGGGTGAGCACAGATACGCAGTATTTT.

The chain joins TRBV18 to TRBJ2-5, with 7 bases lining up with TRBD1. CDR1 and CDR2 (germline): KGHSH, LQKENI. The ends lost 5 bases at V and 2 bases at J; junction bases unmatched: 8. The CDR3 loop spans 15 amino acids. This CDR3 reads CASSSDRDRQETQYF. CDR3 nucleotide sequence: TGTGCCAGCTCATCCGACCGGGACAGACAAGAGACCCAGTACTTC.

This clone has just a few counts. The chain combines TRBV29-1 with TRBJ1-3; D remains unclear. Germline loops: CDR1 SQVTM, CDR2 ANQGSEA. The CDR3 spans 14 residues. The V gene lost 1 base and the J gene lost 0 bases, with 7 bases spanning the gap. CDR3: CSVEGVDSGNTIYF. CDR3 sequence (DNA): TGCAGCGTTGAAGGTGTCGACTCTGGAAACACCATATATTTT.

In regard to this clone: Relative to the germline gene, one junction end is altered; a read error may explain this. The rearrangement uses TRBV11-2 and TRBJ2-7; 7 bases align to TRBD2. Germline CDR1 and CDR2: SGHAT and FQNNGV. The CDR3 has 15 residues. CDR3 DNA sequence: TGTGCCAGCAGCCTAAAGAGCGGGGCCTCCCACGAGCAGTACTTC. This sequence encodes CASSLKSGASHEQYF.

This clone was observed a few times. The J gene is TRBJ2-6, the V gene TRBV5-1; D might be TRBD1 (7 bases). The CDR3 contains 16 residues. Germline-derived CDR1 and CDR2 are SGHRS and YFSETQ. With 9 bases removed from V and 0 bases from J, the gap between germline ends came to 16 bases. The CDR3 loop reads CATFQGGRSGANVLTF. CDR3 bases: TGCGCCACATTCCAGGGGGGCCGCTCTGGGGCCAACGTCCTGACTTTC.

The chain uses TRBV2 and TRBJ2-7; D gene ambiguous. Germline CDR1 is SNHLY and CDR2 is FYNNEI. Trimming pared 7 bases from V and 2 bases from J, leaving 12 bases between. The CDR3 is 13 amino acids. The CDR3 DNA reads TGTGCCAGCACTCCAACTTCTACCTACGAGCAGTACTTC. This translates into CASTPTSTYEQYF.

This clone turned up a few times. The rearrangement uses TRBV7-9 and TRBJ2-1; 8 bases map to TRBD2. The CDR3 has 14 amino acids. V lost 3 bases and J lost 5; bases outside the gene matches: 3. Germline V gives CDR1 SEHNR, CDR2 FQNEAQ (reference sequence). The DNA of the CDR3 is TGTGCCAGCAGCTTGCAAGCGGGGGACAATGAGCAGTTCTTC. It translates to CASSLQAGDNEQFF.

The chain carries TRBV9 and TRBJ2-1; TRBD2 aligns across 13 bases. The CDR3 runs to 16 residues. The junction had 4 bases not matched to a gene; V was cut back by 3 bases and J by 4 bases. CDR1 is SGDLS and CDR2 is YYNGEE in the germline V gene. CDR3 in amino acids: CASSGTSGRGYNEQFF. The CDR3 nucleotides read TGTGCCAGCAGCGGGACTAGCGGGAGAGGATACAATGAGCAGTTCTTC.

This clone occurred a few times. A far larger clone differs by one base, so this is likely a read error. The V call is TRBV30, the J call TRBJ1-4, with TRBD1 identical over 7 bases. This CDR3 spans 15 amino acids. The V gene's germline CDR1 is GTSNPN and CDR2 SVGIG (reference sequence). The CDR3 DNA reads as TGTGGCTGGAGCGGCTCCCGGACAGGTGGTGGCAAACTGTTTTTT. It translates to CGWSGSRTGGGKLFF. Using reference TRBV30 and TRBJ1-4 for the parts outside the CDR3, the full variable domain is SQTIHQWPATLVQPVGSPLSLECTVEGTSNPNLYWYRQAAGRGLQLLFYSVGIGQISSEVPQNLSASRPQDRQFILSSKKLLLSDSGFYLCGWSGSRTGGGKLFFGSGTQLSVL.

This clone was found many times. The chain links TRBV2 to TRBJ1-5; 7 nucleotides align to TRBD1. Germline assignment: CDR1 SNHLY and CDR2 FYNNEI. With V trimmed by 8 bases and J by 0 bases, 10 bases remained unmatched. There are 16 residues in the CDR3. The chain's CDR3 is CASCRDSPHSNQPQHF. The DNA for the CDR3 is TGTGCCAGCTGTCGGGACAGCCCCCATAGCAATCAGCCCCAGCATTTT.

This clone came up a few times. This chain uses TRBV6-4 with TRBJ1-2; D call uncertain. The germline gives CDR1 MRHNA, CDR2 SNTAGT. Trimming shortened V by 5 bases and J by 3 bases, and 16 bases separated the two germline ends. CDR3 length: 15 residues. CDR3 loop: CASSSDVAGDYGYTF. The CDR3 nucleotides read TGTGCCAGCAGTTCTGACGTAGCAGGAGACTATGGCTACACCTTC.

The chain joins TRBV5-4 to TRBJ2-7, with D hard to call. CDR1 SGHNT and CDR2 YYREEE come from the germline V gene (reference sequence). Trimming left V 3 bases short and J 1 base short, with 5 bases between. The CDR3 loop spans 12 amino acids. As DNA, the CDR3 is TGTGCCAGCAGCTCCTTATCCTACGAGCAGTACTTC. Residues: CASSSLSYEQYF.

There are many counts of this clone. V and J are TRBV5-1 and TRBJ2-1; tentatively, D is TRBD1 (6 bases). The V gene's germline CDR1 is SGHRS and CDR2 YFSETQ. Trimming took 4 bases from V and 3 from J, leaving 23 bases between them. The CDR3 totals 18 residues. The CDR3 DNA follows: TGCGCCAGCAGCAACCAGGGGATTGGGCCGTTATACTACAATGAGCAGTTCTTC. The encoded protein is CASSNQGIGPLYYNEQFF.

This clone came up a few times. This CDR3 reads CASSPRQGSWVGSNEQFF. DNA for the CDR3: TGCGCCAGCTCTCCGAGACAGGGATCTTGGGTAGGATCAAATGAGCAGTTCTTC. The rearrangement joins TRBV5-1 to TRBJ2-1; 7 bases line up with TRBD1. This CDR3 region has 18 residues. J lost 7 bases, V lost 7 bases, and 23 bases had no gene match. Germline V gene lookup returns CDR1 SGHRS and CDR2 YFSETQ.

This chain joins TRBV30 and TRBJ1-5; 7 nucleotides match TRBD1. Trimming at V came to 5 bases and at J to 3 bases, leaving 4 bases not matched to a gene. Per the germline V gene, CDR1 is GTSNPN and CDR2 is SVGIG (reference sequence). The CDR3 is 13 residues long. The CDR3 loop is CAWGDSYNQPQHF. In nucleotides, the CDR3 is TGTGCCTGGGGGGACAGCTACAATCAGCCCCAGCATTTT.

This clone was counted a few times. The V and J genes are TRBV6-5 and TRBJ1-2; possibly TRBD1 for D (6 bases). This CDR3 comprises 14 residues. V lost 5 bases and J lost 4, with 14 bases in between. Germline CDR1 and CDR2: MNHEY and SVGAGI. The CDR3 region has the DNA TGTGCCAGCAGTGAACAGGGAGGAGGCTATGGCTACACCTTC. Its protein product is CASSEQGGGYGYTF.

This clone was seen at least ten times. V gene TRBV5-5 combines with J gene TRBJ2-4; D is unresolved. Trimming pared 0 bases from V and 0 bases from J, leaving 7 bases between. Germline-derived CDR1 and CDR2 are SGHKS and YYEKEE (reference sequence). CDR3 length: 15 residues. In DNA form, the CDR3 reads TGTGCCAGCAGCTTGGCGTCCGAAGCCAAAAACATTCAGTACTTC. Amino acid sequence: CASSLASEAKNIQYF.

The chain is built from TRBV2 and TRBJ1-1, with a tentative D call TRBD1 (5 bases). The CDR3 runs to 13 residues. Trimming left V 1 base short and J 5 bases short, with 8 bases between. Germline values: CDR1 SNHLY, CDR2 FYNNEI. CDR3 bases: TGTGCCAGCAGTGAAGGTGCAGGGACTGAAGCTTTCTTT. It codes for CASSEGAGTEAFF.

This clone was counted a few times. The CDR3 reads CASSILLGSTDTQYF. In nucleotides, the CDR3 is TGTGCCAGTAGTATCTTGCTTGGTAGCACAGATACGCAGTATTTT. V gene TRBV19 combines with J gene TRBJ2-3, with D uncertain. Germline CDR1 and CDR2: LNHDA and SQIVND (reference sequence). V gave up 3 bases and J gave up 0 bases, with 10 bases separating them. The CDR3 length is 15 residues.

The sample holds a few counts of this clone. The chain joins TRBV28 to TRBJ1-5; possible D gene TRBD1, 6 bases. The CDR3 length is 14 residues. V lost 6 bases and J 3 bases, leaving 12 bases between the germline ends. CDR1 MDHEN and CDR2 SYDVKM come from the germline V gene. CDR3 protein: CASRTTGSNQPQHF. CDR3 coding DNA: TGTGCCAGCAGAACGACAGGCTCCAATCAGCCCCAGCATTTT.